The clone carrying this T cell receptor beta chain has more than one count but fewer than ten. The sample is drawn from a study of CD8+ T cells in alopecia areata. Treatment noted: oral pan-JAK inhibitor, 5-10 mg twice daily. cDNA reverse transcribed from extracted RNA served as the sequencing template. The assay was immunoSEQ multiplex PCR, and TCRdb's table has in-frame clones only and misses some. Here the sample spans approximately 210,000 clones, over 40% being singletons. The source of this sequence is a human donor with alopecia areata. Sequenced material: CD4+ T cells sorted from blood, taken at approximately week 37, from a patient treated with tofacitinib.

The CDR3 region has the DNA TGTGCCAGCAGCCCTTCCGGGGGCGCGTCTTACACTGAAGCTTTCTTT. Its translation is CASSPSGGASYTEAFF. The rearrangement links TRBV5-4 to TRBJ1-1; weak D call: TRBD1 (6 bases). The CDR3 consists of 16 residues. The ends were cut back, 4 bases at V and 3 bases at J, with 19 bases in the middle. Germline V lookup: CDR1 SGHNT, CDR2 YYREEE (reference sequence). Combining the CDR3 with reference TRBV5-4 and TRBJ1-1 gives the whole variable domain ETGVTQSPTHLIKTRGQQVTLRCSSQSGHNTVSWYQQALGQGPQFIFQYYREEENGRGNFPPRFSGLQFPNYSSELNVNALELDDSALYLCASSPSGGASYTEAFFGQGTRLTVV.